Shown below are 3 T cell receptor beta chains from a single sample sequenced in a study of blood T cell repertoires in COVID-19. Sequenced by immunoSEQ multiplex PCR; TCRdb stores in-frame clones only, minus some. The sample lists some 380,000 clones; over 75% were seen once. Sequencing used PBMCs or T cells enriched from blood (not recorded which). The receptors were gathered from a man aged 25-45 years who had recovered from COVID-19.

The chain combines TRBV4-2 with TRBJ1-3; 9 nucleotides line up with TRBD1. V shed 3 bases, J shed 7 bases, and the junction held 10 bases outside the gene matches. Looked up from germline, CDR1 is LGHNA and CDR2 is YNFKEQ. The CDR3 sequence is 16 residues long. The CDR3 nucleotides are TGTGCCAGCAGCCATTTGGGACAGGGAAAGCACAACACCATATATTTT. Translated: CASSHLGQGKHNTIYF.

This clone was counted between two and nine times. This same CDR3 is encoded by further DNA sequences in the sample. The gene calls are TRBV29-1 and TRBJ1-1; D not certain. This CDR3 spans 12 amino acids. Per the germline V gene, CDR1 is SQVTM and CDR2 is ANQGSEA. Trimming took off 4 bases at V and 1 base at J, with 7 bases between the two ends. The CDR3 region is CSVGRKNTEAFF. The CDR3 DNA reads TGCAGCGTTGGCAGAAAGAACACTGAAGCTTTCTTT.

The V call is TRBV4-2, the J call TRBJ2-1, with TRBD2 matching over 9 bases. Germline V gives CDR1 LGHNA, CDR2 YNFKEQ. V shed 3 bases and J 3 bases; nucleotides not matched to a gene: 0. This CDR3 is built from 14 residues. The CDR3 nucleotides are TGTGCCAGCAGCCAGCGGGGGGGCTACAATGAGCAGTTCTTC. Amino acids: CASSQRGGYNEQFF.